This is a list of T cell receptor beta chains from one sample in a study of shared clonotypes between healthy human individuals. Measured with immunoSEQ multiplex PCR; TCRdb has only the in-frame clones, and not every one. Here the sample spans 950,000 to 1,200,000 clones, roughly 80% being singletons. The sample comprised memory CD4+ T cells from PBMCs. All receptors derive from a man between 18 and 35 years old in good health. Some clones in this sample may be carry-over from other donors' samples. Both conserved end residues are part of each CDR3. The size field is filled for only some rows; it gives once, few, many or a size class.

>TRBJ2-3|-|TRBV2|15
CASSGAGDFSDTQYF
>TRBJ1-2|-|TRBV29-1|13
CSVSPVQAGGYTF
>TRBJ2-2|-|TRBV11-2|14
CASRRREGTGELFF
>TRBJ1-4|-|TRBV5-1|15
CASSLDSGSVEKLFF
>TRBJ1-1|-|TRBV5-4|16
CASSLGLGARNTEAFF
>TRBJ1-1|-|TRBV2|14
CASREQGADTEAFF
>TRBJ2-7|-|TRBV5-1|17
CASSLGDRGTGSYEQYF
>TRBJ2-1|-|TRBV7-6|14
CASSRGGTGNEQFF
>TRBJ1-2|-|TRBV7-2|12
CASSTDNYGYTF
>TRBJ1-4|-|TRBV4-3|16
CASSQEGQGRNEKLFF
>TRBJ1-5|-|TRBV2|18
CASSGSTGRGGGNQPQHF
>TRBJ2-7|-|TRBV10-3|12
CAISDLGSPGNF
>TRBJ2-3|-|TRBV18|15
CASSPRQGPTDTQYF
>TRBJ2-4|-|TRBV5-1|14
CASRMNLAKNIQYF
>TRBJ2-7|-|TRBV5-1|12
CASSLGASEQYF
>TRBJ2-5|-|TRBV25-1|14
CASSPLRDQETQYF
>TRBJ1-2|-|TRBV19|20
CASTTNYPKGRGMDNYGYTF
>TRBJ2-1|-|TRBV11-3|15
CASSLRNGRYNEQFF
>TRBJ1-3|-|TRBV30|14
CAWSVGVGGNTIYF
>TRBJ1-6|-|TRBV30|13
CAWVGGYNSPLHF
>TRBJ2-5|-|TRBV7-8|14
CASSLFGTEETQYF
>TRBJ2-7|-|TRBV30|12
CAWRENSYEQYF
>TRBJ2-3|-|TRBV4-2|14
CASSQALSRDTQYF
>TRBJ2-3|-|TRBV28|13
CASSFNGINTQYF
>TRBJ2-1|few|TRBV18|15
CASSPAGLADMEQFF
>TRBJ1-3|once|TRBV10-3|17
CAISESWGLISGNTIYF
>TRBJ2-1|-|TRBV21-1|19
CASSKAVGLAEPSYNEQFF
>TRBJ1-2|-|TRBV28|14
CASSSRDRGYGYTF
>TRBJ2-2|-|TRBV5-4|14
CASSPQQGIGELFF
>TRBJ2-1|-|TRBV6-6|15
CASSYSVAAHSQQFF
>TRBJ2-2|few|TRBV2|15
CASSRLAGGTGELFF
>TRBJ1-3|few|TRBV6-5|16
CASSYIVRNSGNTIYF
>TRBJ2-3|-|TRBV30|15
CAWSVLAAVTDTQYF
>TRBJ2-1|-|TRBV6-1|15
CASSEWAGINNEQFF
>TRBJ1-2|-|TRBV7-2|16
CASSLTGVGWDYGYTF
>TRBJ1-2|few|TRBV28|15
CASSLAGTANYGYTF
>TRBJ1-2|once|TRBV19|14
CASSLGHANYGYTF
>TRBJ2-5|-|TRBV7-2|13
CASSGQPSSSQYF
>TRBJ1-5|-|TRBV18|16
CASSPQGIGADQPQHF
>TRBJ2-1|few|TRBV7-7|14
CASSPVSAGNEQFF
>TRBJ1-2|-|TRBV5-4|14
CASSIRTDNYGYTF
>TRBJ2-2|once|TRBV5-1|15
CASSLSRGLIGELFF
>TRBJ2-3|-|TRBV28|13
CASRAQATDTQYF
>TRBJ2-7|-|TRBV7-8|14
CASSLGGFTYEQYF
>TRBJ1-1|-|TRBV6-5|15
CASSYSRVINTEAFF
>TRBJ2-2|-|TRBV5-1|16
CASSRRLVEQAGELFF
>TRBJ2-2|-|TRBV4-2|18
CASSQDLQGRVGTGELFF
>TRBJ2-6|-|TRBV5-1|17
CASSGGQGYSGANVLTF
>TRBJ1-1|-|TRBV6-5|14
CASSPTGKNTEAFF
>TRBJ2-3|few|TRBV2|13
CASTPDNTDTQYF
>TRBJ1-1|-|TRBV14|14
CASSQGVWPTEAFF
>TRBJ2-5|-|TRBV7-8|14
CASSWGTGGGTQYF